This TCR beta chain stems from a study of shared clonotypes between healthy human individuals. Libraries were prepared by immunoSEQ multiplex PCR; TCRdb keeps only in-frame clonotypes and omits some of them. The sample gives millions of clones, about 95% of which show up once; 1.1% is in the top ten. This CDR3 comprises 17 residues. CDR1 and CDR2 (germline): MNHEY, SMNVEV (reference sequence). V was clipped by 6 bases and J by 0 bases, with 18 bases between them. Study outcomes and limitations: All-four-donor shared clonotypes had higher generation probabilities than non-shared clonotypes did. Memory subsets generally showed smaller estimated richness than naive subsets did. Blood alone was sampled, and tissue repertoires likely differ. Rarefaction analysis demonstrated incomplete sorted-subset sequencing notwithstanding large depth.

CD8 cells classed as naive were CD45RO-negative and positively selected for CCR7, excluding terminally differentiated effector memory CD45RA+ cells. As for this clone: Its antigen is currently unknown.

J is TRBJ1-5 and V is TRBV27; D possibly corresponds to TRBD1 (5 bases). This clonotype originated in a man aged 18 to 30 in good health. Sequences were obtained from naive CD8+ T cells sorted from blood. CDR3 coding DNA: TGTGCCAGCAGCCTCTCAGAAGGGGTAAATAGCAATCAGCCCCAGCATTTT. It encodes CASSLSEGVNSNQPQHF.